The 5 T cell receptor beta chains presented below share a single source sample, sequenced in a study of shared clonotypes between healthy human individuals. Here immunoSEQ multiplex PCR was the method, and the copy in TCRdb shows in-frame clones only, minus some. The sample includes around 2,000,000 clones, approximately 94% of them seen just once. It was CD45RO-negative cells, positively selected for CCR7, that made up naive CD8 cells, with terminally differentiated effector memory CD45RA+ cells excluded. Sequenced material: naive CD8+ T cells sorted from blood. All receptors derive from a man aged 18 to 35 in good health.

The chain couples TRBV5-6 to TRBJ1-6, with a tentative D call TRBD1 (5 bases). The CDR3 is made up of 16 amino acids. V was pared by 4 bases and J by 7 bases, with 18 bases between. Looked up from germline, CDR1 is SGHDT and CDR2 is YYEEEE. The CDR3 loop reads CASSGDGWASNSPLHF. The CDR3 DNA sequence: TGTGCCAGCAGCGGGGACGGGTGGGCCTCGAATTCACCCCTCCACTTT.

CDR3 loop: CATSRWESQETQYF. CDR3 in DNA: TGTGCCACCAGCAGGTGGGAGAGCCAAGAGACCCAGTACTTC. The V and J genes are TRBV15 and TRBJ2-5; maybe TRBD2 (5 bases). Germline V gene lookup returns CDR1 LNHNV and CDR2 YYDKDF (reference sequence). This CDR3 region has 14 residues. V lost 3 bases and J 1 base, leaving 9 bases between the germline ends.

This sequence joins TRBV21-1 and TRBJ1-2. TRBV21-1 is deemed a pseudogene. The CDR3 length is 9 residues. In nucleotides, the CDR3 is TGTGCCAGCCCTCTCGGCTACACCTTC. Its protein is CASPLGYTF.

The J gene is TRBJ2-7, the V gene TRBV25-1, with 7 bases identical to TRBD2. Trimming at V came to 1 base and at J to 0 bases, leaving 6 bases not matched to a gene. Looked up from germline, CDR1 is MGHDK and CDR2 is SYGVNS. There are 16 residues in the CDR3. CDR3 amino acids: CASSEFGGTLSYEQYF. In DNA, the CDR3 is TGTGCCAGCAGTGAATTCGGGGGGACCCTCTCCTACGAGCAGTACTTC.

The V call is TRBV6-1, the J call TRBJ2-5, with 7 bases lining up with TRBD2. From germline, CDR1 is MNHNS and CDR2 SASEGT. Unmatched junction bases numbered 11, after V lost 8 bases and J lost 5 bases. CDR3 length equals 14 residues. CDR3 sequence (DNA): TGTGCCAGCCAGGTACTTGAGGGAGGGGAGACCCAGTACTTC. Its translation: CASQVLEGGETQYF.